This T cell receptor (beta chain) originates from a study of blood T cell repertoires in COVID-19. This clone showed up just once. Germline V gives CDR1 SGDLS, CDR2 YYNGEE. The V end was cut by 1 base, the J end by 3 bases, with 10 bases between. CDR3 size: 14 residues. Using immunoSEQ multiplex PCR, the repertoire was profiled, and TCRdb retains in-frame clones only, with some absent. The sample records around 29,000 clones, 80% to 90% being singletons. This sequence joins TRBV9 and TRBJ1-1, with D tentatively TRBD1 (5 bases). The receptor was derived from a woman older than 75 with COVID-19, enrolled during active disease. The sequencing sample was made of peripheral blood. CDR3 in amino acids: CASSVRGSDTEAFF. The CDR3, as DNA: TGTGCCAGCAGCGTAAGGGGATCGGACACTGAAGCTTTCTTT.